These 3 T cell receptor beta chains share one sample of origin, sequenced in a study of identical twins. TCRdb independently ran MiXCR on the 5' RACE reads; one entry per CDR3 protein. Of approximately 620,000 distinct CDR3 sequences listed, 8% to 9% are singletons. The same data also contributed to another study, on yellow fever vaccine responses in identical twins.

Sequenced input: PBMCs. These receptor sequences come from a woman between 18 and 29 years old in good health.

This clonotype was seen only a few times. This chain uses TRBV6-2 or TRBV6-3 with TRBJ2-2; the D gene could be TRBD1 or TRBD2 (5 bases each). The CDR3 extends over 18 amino acids. V dropped 0 bases and J dropped 3 bases, with 17 bases sitting between them. CDR1 MNHEY and CDR2 SVGEGT come from the germline V gene. The CDR3 nucleotides are TGTGCCAGCAGTTACTCCGGGGCGAAAACCTTCGACACCGGGGAGCTGTTTTTT. Its protein product is CASSYSGAKTFDTGELFF.

This clonotype showed up just a few times. This chain joins TRBV3-1 and TRBJ2-1; 9 bases align to TRBD1. This CDR3 is 17 amino acids long. V lost 3 bases to trimming and J lost 0 bases; unmatched junction nucleotides: 6. Germline V CDR1 and CDR2: LGHDT, YNNKEL (reference sequence). This CDR3 is CASSHLSTGGSYNEQFF. CDR3 in DNA: TGTGCCAGCAGCCATCTATCGACAGGGGGCTCCTACAATGAGCAGTTCTTC.

This clonotype was seen repeatedly, ten times or more. The rearrangement links TRBV7-9 to TRBJ2-7; D not resolved. Germline-derived CDR1 and CDR2 are SEHNR and FQNEAQ (reference sequence). This CDR3 is 12 amino acids long. V gave up 1 base and J gave up 3 bases, with 4 bases separating them. In DNA, the CDR3 is TGTGCCAGCAGCTTAGATTTCTACGAGCAGTACTTC. Translation gives CASSLDFYEQYF. The variable domain in full, with the rest retrieved from reference TRBV7-9 and TRBJ2-7, is DTGVSQNPRHKITKRGQNVTFRCDPISEHNRLYWYRQTLGQGPEFLTYFQNEAQLEKSRLLSDRFSAERPKGSFSTLEIQRTEQGDSAMYLCASSLDFYEQYFGPGTRLTVT.